A selection of T cell receptor beta chains follows, all from one sample in a study of radiation and T cells in renal cell carcinoma. Here immunoSEQ multiplex PCR was the method, and the copy in TCRdb shows in-frame clones only, minus some. This table has 20,000 to 30,000 clones, roughly 60% appearing once. The sample consisted of tumor tissue, taken from a patient whose treatment was nephrectomy without radiotherapy. These receptors all come from a man in his forties with renal cell carcinoma. CDR3s leave out the opening cysteine and the closing phenylalanine or tryptophan. D genes are given only for firm matches. Clone size is not always given. Where it is, it says once, few, many or a class for expanded clones.

D gene: TRBD1
V gene: TRBV10-3
clone size: medium-sized
J gene: TRBJ1-1
CDR3 protein: AIRPGQGREKAF

D gene: NA
V gene: TRBV5-8
clone size: NA
J gene: TRBJ2-2
CDR3 protein: ASSRRGTPTGELF

D gene: NA
V gene: TRBV19
clone size: few
J gene: TRBJ1-2
CDR3 protein: ASSPSGGSLGYT

D gene: NA
V gene: TRBV7-9
clone size: NA
J gene: TRBJ2-5
CDR3 protein: ASSSMGDGRETQY

D gene: NA
V gene: TRBV7-6
clone size: NA
J gene: TRBJ2-3
CDR3 protein: ASSLGNGWGTDTQY

D gene: NA
V gene: TRBV9
clone size: few
J gene: TRBJ2-3
CDR3 protein: ASSVAGAPTDTQY

D gene: NA
V gene: TRBV5-1
clone size: once
J gene: TRBJ1-1
CDR3 protein: ASSLRGAEAF

D gene: NA
V gene: TRBV7-2
clone size: few
J gene: TRBJ1-6
CDR3 protein: ASSLLQTDGSPLH

D gene: TRBD1
V gene: TRBV7-2
clone size: NA
J gene: TRBJ1-5
CDR3 protein: ASSSRTGNQPQH

D gene: TRBD1
V gene: TRBV28
clone size: few
J gene: TRBJ1-2
CDR3 protein: ASSQGQGVKGKGYT

D gene: NA
V gene: TRBV6-5
clone size: few
J gene: TRBJ1-1
CDR3 protein: ATPKGGTEAF

D gene: NA
V gene: TRBV27
clone size: few
J gene: TRBJ2-4
CDR3 protein: ASSLMGNGMDIQY

D gene: TRBD2
V gene: TRBV30
clone size: few
J gene: TRBJ2-3
CDR3 protein: AWSSGTSGSLDTQY